Shown below are 9 T cell receptor beta chains from a single sample sequenced in a study of control samples from healthy donors and cancer patients. This table comes from immunoSEQ multiplex PCR, and its TCRdb copy is limited to in-frame clones, with some not included. The data hold about 85,000 clones, with 85% to 90% observed a single time. What was sequenced was blood. The receptors here all came from a woman aged 60-75 years in good health.

The chain recombines TRBV19 with TRBJ1-3, with D possibly matching TRBD1 (6 bases). Trimming took off 9 bases at V and 0 bases at J, with 15 bases between the two ends. Germline loops: CDR1 LNHDA, CDR2 SQIVND (reference sequence). CDR3 length: 15 amino acids. This CDR3 reads CASRETGHSGNTIYF. The CDR3 DNA follows: TGTGCCAGCAGAGAGACAGGACACTCTGGAAACACCATATATTTT.

The chain recombines TRBV27 with TRBJ2-1; D gene uncertain. Germline V gene sequence: CDR1 MNHEY, CDR2 SMNVEV (reference sequence). This CDR3 comprises 16 residues. V lost 2 bases, J lost 0 bases, and 11 bases lay in between. In DNA, the CDR3 is TGTGCCAGCAGTTTAGAGCCGCATAGCTCCTACAATGAGCAGTTCTTC. Protein product: CASSLEPHSSYNEQFF.

The chain joins TRBV9 to TRBJ2-1; D is perhaps TRBD2 (5 bases). Trimming shortened V by 0 bases and J by 7 bases, and 17 bases separated the two germline ends. Per the germline V gene, CDR1 is SGDLS and CDR2 is YYNGEE. CDR3 length equals 16 residues. CDR3 DNA sequence: TGTGCCAGCAGCGTAGCTCGACTAAATCTTAAGAATGAGCAGTTCTTC. Encoded protein: CASSVARLNLKNEQFF.

The chain has TRBV10-3 and TRBJ2-3; D gene unclear. Looked up from germline, CDR1 is ENHRY and CDR2 is SYGVKD. V lost 6 bases, J lost 1 base, and 8 bases lay in between. CDR3 length: 13 residues. The CDR3 protein is CAISQTRTDTQYF. The CDR3 region has the DNA TGTGCCATCAGCCAGACTCGCACAGATACGCAGTATTTT.

The gene calls are TRBV7-3 and TRBJ2-3, with D maybe TRBD2 (6 bases). Trimming pared 0 bases from V and 0 bases from J, leaving 7 bases between. CDR1 is SGHTA and CDR2 is FQGTGA in the germline V gene. This CDR3 spans 15 amino acids. The DNA of the CDR3 is TGTGCCAGCAGCTTAACCGGGACTAGCACAGATACGCAGTATTTT. This codes for CASSLTGTSTDTQYF.

V gene TRBV7-9 combines with J gene TRBJ1-1; D is unresolved. Germline V lookup: CDR1 SEHNR, CDR2 FQNEAQ (reference sequence). With 4 bases removed from V and 2 bases from J, the gap between germline ends came to 17 bases. The CDR3 has 16 residues. CDR3 sequence reads: CASSSEATVINTEAFF. For the CDR3, the DNA is TGTGCCAGCAGCTCTGAGGCCACAGTCATTAACACTGAAGCTTTCTTT.

The chain couples TRBV2 to TRBJ2-1, with D hard to call. The CDR3 spans 15 residues. V was shortened by 3 bases and J by 0 bases, with 9 bases between the two germline ends. CDR1 and CDR2 (germline): SNHLY, FYNNEI. In DNA, the CDR3 is TGTGCCAGCAGTGATATCGTAAACTCCTACAATGAGCAGTTCTTC. Protein: CASSDIVNSYNEQFF.

The CDR3 loop is CASEGRNTEAFF. The CDR3 coding sequence is TGTGCCAGCGAGGGGCGGAACACTGAAGCTTTCTTT. The chain is built from TRBV6-5 and TRBJ1-1; the D gene is possibly TRBD1 (5 bases). The ends were cut back, 8 bases at V and 1 base at J, with 8 bases in the middle. This CDR3 is 12 amino acids long. In germline, CDR1 is MNHEY, CDR2 SVGAGI.

The chain couples TRBV11-2 to TRBJ1-1, with D uncertain. Germline V gives CDR1 SGHAT, CDR2 FQNNGV. V dropped 2 bases and J dropped 5 bases, with 9 bases sitting between them. The CDR3 totals 13 residues. CDR3 sequence reads: CASSLRLGTEAFF. CDR3 in DNA: TGTGCCAGCAGCTTAAGGTTGGGGACTGAAGCTTTCTTT.